A single sample gave rise to the 25 T cell receptor beta chains below, sequenced in a study of blood T cell repertoires in COVID-19. Clones were sequenced by immunoSEQ multiplex PCR, and TCRdb holds only the in-frame ones, with some missing. The sample lists 200,000 or so clones; about 85% were seen once. Input material: peripheral blood. The receptor source for this set is a man between 65 and 85 years old with active or convalescent COVID-19.

The chain has TRBV5-4 and TRBJ2-7; the D gene is possibly TRBD1 (6 bases). The CDR3 spans 15 residues. The V end lost 3 bases, the J end lost 2 bases, and 15 bases lay between the germline ends. CDR1 SGHNT and CDR2 YYREEE come from the germline V gene (reference sequence). CDR3 DNA sequence: TGTGCCAGCAGCTACCCGAGGGACAAAACCTACGAGCAGTACTTC. Its translation is CASSYPRDKTYEQYF.

The chain couples TRBV6-2 or TRBV6-3 to TRBJ2-7; 9 bases are shared with TRBD1. With 4 bases clipped from V and 4 bases from J, the junction kept 11 bases outside the gene matches. Looked up from germline, CDR1 is MNHEY and CDR2 is SVGEGT. The CDR3 loop spans 16 amino acids. The CDR3 here is CASSSIRDRVLYEQYF. In DNA form, the CDR3 reads TGTGCCAGCAGTTCAATCCGGGACAGGGTGTTGTACGAGCAGTACTTC.

In its sample, this clone was seen once. V and J are TRBV2 and TRBJ1-4; 10 bases are shared with TRBD1. J gave up 5 bases and V 8 bases, and 2 bases lay outside the gene matches. The CDR3 loop spans 13 amino acids. Germline V lookup: CDR1 SNHLY, CDR2 FYNNEI. The CDR3 loop is CASGGQGNEKLFF. CDR3 DNA: TGTGCCAGCGGGGGACAGGGGAATGAAAAACTGTTTTTT.

The V call is TRBV6-6, the J call TRBJ2-1; no clear D. V was shortened by 0 bases and J by 9 bases, with 9 bases between the two germline ends. Germline V gives CDR1 MNHNY, CDR2 SVGAGI (reference sequence). The CDR3 spans 13 residues. The CDR3 region has the DNA TGTGCCAGCAGTTACTCGCCCAGGATTGAGCAGTTCTTC. Encoded protein: CASSYSPRIEQFF.

The chain couples TRBV5-6 to TRBJ2-5, with D maybe TRBD2 (5 bases). The CDR3 spans 14 residues. CDR1 SGHDT and CDR2 YYEEEE come from the germline V gene. V was shortened by 3 bases and J by 1 base, with 10 bases between the two germline ends. The CDR3 region is CASSSSAAQETQYF. CDR3 bases: TGTGCCAGCAGCTCTTCAGCGGCCCAAGAGACCCAGTACTTC.

The chain is built from TRBV11-3 and TRBJ2-2; 8 positions match TRBD1. Germline V CDR1 and CDR2: SGHNT, YENEEA. The length of the CDR3 is 16 residues. V shed 3 bases, J shed 4 bases, and the junction held 7 bases outside the gene matches. The CDR3 loop reads CASSFSPQGATGELFF. The CDR3 nucleotides read TGTGCCAGCAGCTTTTCACCCCAGGGGGCCACCGGGGAGCTGTTTTTT.

The chain has TRBV25-1 and TRBJ2-7, with 7 bases fitting TRBD2. Trimming removed 2 bases from V and 1 base from J; junction bases left unmatched: 2. Germline CDR1 reads MGHDK; CDR2 reads SYGVNS. The CDR3 is 14 residues long. The CDR3 DNA sequence: TGTGCCAGCAGTGAACTAGCGGAGTCCTACGAGCAGTACTTC. Its protein is CASSELAESYEQYF.

This clone was observed a single time. The rearrangement uses TRBV28 and TRBJ1-5; TRBD1 matches at 8 bases. Germline CDR1 and CDR2: MDHEN and SYDVKM. Trimming cost V 6 bases and J 7 bases; bases outside gene matches: 11. CDR3 size: 15 residues. CDR3 residues: CASRSRQGPSQPQHF. As DNA, the CDR3 is TGTGCCAGCAGAAGCCGACAGGGGCCAAGCCAGCCCCAGCATTTT.

This sequence joins TRBV5-6 and TRBJ2-3; D is perhaps TRBD1 (6 bases). From germline, CDR1 is SGHDT and CDR2 YYEEEE. V was trimmed by 2 bases and J by 8 bases, leaving 12 bases between them. This CDR3 has 13 residues. CDR3 DNA sequence: TGTGCCAGCAGCTTAGGGGGACGGATTACGCAGTATTTT. Translation: CASSLGGRITQYF.

V is TRBV5-1 and J is TRBJ2-7; D might be TRBD2 (6 bases). This CDR3 spans 15 amino acids. Germline loops: CDR1 SGHRS, CDR2 YFSETQ. With 4 bases removed from V and 5 bases from J, the gap between germline ends came to 19 bases. CDR3 nucleotide sequence: TGCGCCAGCAGCCCTGGGGTCTGGGCGGGGAACGAGCAGTACTTC. Translating it yields CASSPGVWAGNEQYF. The full variable domain, its missing parts supplied by reference TRBV5-1 and TRBJ2-7, is KAGVTQTPRYLIKTRGQQVTLSCSPISGHRSVSWYQQTPGQGLQFLFEYFSETQRNKGNFPGRFSGRQFSNSRSEMNVSTLELGDSALYLCASSPGVWAGNEQYFGPGTRLTVT.

The CDR3: CASSVVVGEKLFF. The CDR3 bases are TGTGCCAGCAGCGTAGTAGTTGGTGAAAAACTGTTTTTT. This chain joins TRBV9 and TRBJ1-4; D gene ambiguous. The CDR3 has 13 residues. Germline CDR1 SGDLS, CDR2 YYNGEE. V was clipped by 0 bases and J by 7 bases, with 7 bases between them.

The chain carries TRBV12-3 or TRBV12-4 and TRBJ1-2; no definite D call. Trimming took off 10 bases at V and 5 bases at J, with 17 bases between the two ends. CDR3 size: 13 residues. The CDR3 loop reads CAIRTPEGYGYTF. DNA for the CDR3: TGTGCCATCCGAACCCCTGAGGGATATGGCTACACCTTC.

The chain is built from TRBV11-3 and TRBJ2-3; a possible D gene is TRBD2 (6 bases). This CDR3 has 15 amino acids. The germline V gene has CDR1 SGHNT and CDR2 YENEEA. Trimming took 7 bases from V and 5 from J, leaving 19 bases between them. This chain's CDR3 is CASTLGLSGLDTQYF. DNA for the CDR3: TGTGCCAGCACCCTGGGACTGAGTGGATTAGATACGCAGTATTTT.

The chain joins TRBV28 to TRBJ1-2, with 11 bases that match TRBD1. The germline V gene has CDR1 MDHEN and CDR2 SYDVKM. V trimming: 3 bases; J trimming: 0 bases; junction bases outside the gene matches: 12. This CDR3 region has 19 residues. The CDR3 region is CASSFFALGQGAANYGYTF. The CDR3, as DNA: TGTGCCAGCAGTTTTTTCGCTCTTGGACAGGGGGCCGCTAACTATGGCTACACCTTC.

The J gene is TRBJ1-1, the V gene TRBV7-8; D is perhaps TRBD1 (5 bases). Germline lookup yields CDR1 SGHVS and CDR2 FQNEAQ. This CDR3 is 14 amino acids long. The V end lost 0 bases, the J end lost 7 bases, and 12 bases lay between the germline ends. The CDR3 sequence: CASSLAGGGVEAFF. CDR3 bases: TGTGCCAGCAGCTTAGCGGGGGGTGGGGTTGAAGCTTTCTTT.

The rearrangement joins TRBV6-1 to TRBJ2-1; 9 bases map to TRBD2. V lost 1 base, J lost 2 bases, and 3 bases stayed unmatched. Germline assignment: CDR1 MNHNS and CDR2 SASEGT. This CDR3 contains 16 residues. The CDR3 loop is CASSEVAGGAYNEQFF. The CDR3 coding sequence is TGTGCCAGCAGTGAAGTGGCGGGGGGGGCCTACAATGAGCAGTTCTTC.

The J gene is TRBJ2-5, the V gene TRBV27, with 9 bases lining up with TRBD1. The CDR3 is 15 amino acids. V was pared by 2 bases and J by 5 bases, with 6 bases of the junction left unmatched. CDR1 MNHEY and CDR2 SMNVEV come from the germline V gene (reference sequence). Here the CDR3 reads CASSLTGGSLETQYF. Here the CDR3 DNA reads TGTGCCAGCAGTTTAACAGGGGGCTCGTTGGAGACCCAGTACTTC.

The rearrangement joins TRBV7-2 to TRBJ2-1; no clear D. The CDR3 has 14 amino acids. V lost 4 bases and J 4 bases, leaving 11 bases between the germline ends. Germline V gene data show CDR1 as SGHTA and CDR2 as FQGNSA. The CDR3 sequence is CASSSLRSYNEQFF. CDR3 DNA sequence: TGTGCCAGCAGCTCTCTCCGGAGTTACAATGAGCAGTTCTTC.

This clone was counted a single time. This chain uses TRBV30 with TRBJ1-5; 7 positions match TRBD1. The CDR3 consists of 14 residues. Trimming removed 0 bases from V and 6 bases from J; junction bases left unmatched: 5. Germline V gives CDR1 GTSNPN, CDR2 SVGIG (reference sequence). The CDR3 DNA follows: TGTGCCTGGAGTGTTTCAGGGGGTGCTCAGCCCCAGCATTTT. This translates into CAWSVSGGAQPQHF.

V usage is TRBV28 and J usage is TRBJ1-2; 7 nucleotides align to TRBD1. V was pared by 8 bases and J by 13 bases, with 13 bases of the junction left unmatched. Germline loops: CDR1 MDHEN, CDR2 SYDVKM. The CDR3 has 12 amino acids. The CDR3 sequence is CASQAGTVRSTF. The CDR3 DNA is TGTGCCAGCCAAGCCGGGACAGTCCGGAGCACCTTC.

The sample holds one count of this clone. The V gene is TRBV6-5, the J gene TRBJ2-1; 11 bases line up with TRBD2. Germline V gene sequence: CDR1 MNHEY, CDR2 SVGAGI. The ends lost 10 bases at V and 5 bases at J; junction bases unmatched: 10. The CDR3 has 15 amino acids. The CDR3 bases are TGTGCCATCAGCCCCCTAGCGGGGGGCCACAATGAGCAGTTCTTC. It encodes CAISPLAGGHNEQFF.

V gene TRBV7-9 combines with J gene TRBJ2-7; TRBD2 matches 8 bases. Trimming at V came to 3 bases and at J to 6 bases, leaving 13 bases not matched to a gene. Germline values: CDR1 SEHNR, CDR2 FQNEAQ (reference sequence). The CDR3 runs 16 residues. This chain's CDR3 is CASSLVASGSRGEQYF. In nucleotides, the CDR3 is TGTGCCAGCAGCTTGGTTGCCAGCGGGAGTAGGGGCGAGCAGTACTTC.

The J gene is TRBJ2-1, the V gene TRBV6-5; 8 bases align to TRBD1. Germline V CDR1 and CDR2: MNHEY, SVGAGI. V was pared by 6 bases and J by 0 bases, with 4 bases of the junction left unmatched. The CDR3 spans 15 residues. The CDR3 DNA follows: TGTGCCAGCAGAAGCACAGGGGGCTCCTACAATGAGCAGTTCTTC. Translating it yields CASRSTGGSYNEQFF.

The J gene is TRBJ2-7, the V gene TRBV13, with TRBD1 matching 7 bases. Looked up from germline, CDR1 is PRHDT and CDR2 is FYEKMQ (reference sequence). CDR3 length: 16 amino acids. Germline trimming cut 4 bases from V and 3 bases from J; bases unmatched to any gene: 12. In DNA, the CDR3 is TGTGCCAGCAGCTCAAATGACAGGGCTCCTCTCTACGAGCAGTACTTC. Protein product: CASSSNDRAPLYEQYF.

J is TRBJ2-3 and V is TRBV12-2; TRBD2, the D gene given by the table, was not confirmed from the DNA. TRBV12-2 is a pseudogene segment. The CDR3 is 14 residues long. For the CDR3, the DNA is TGTGCAAGTCCGCCGGGACTTAGCACAGATACGCAGTATTTT. Translated: CASPPGLSTDTQYF.